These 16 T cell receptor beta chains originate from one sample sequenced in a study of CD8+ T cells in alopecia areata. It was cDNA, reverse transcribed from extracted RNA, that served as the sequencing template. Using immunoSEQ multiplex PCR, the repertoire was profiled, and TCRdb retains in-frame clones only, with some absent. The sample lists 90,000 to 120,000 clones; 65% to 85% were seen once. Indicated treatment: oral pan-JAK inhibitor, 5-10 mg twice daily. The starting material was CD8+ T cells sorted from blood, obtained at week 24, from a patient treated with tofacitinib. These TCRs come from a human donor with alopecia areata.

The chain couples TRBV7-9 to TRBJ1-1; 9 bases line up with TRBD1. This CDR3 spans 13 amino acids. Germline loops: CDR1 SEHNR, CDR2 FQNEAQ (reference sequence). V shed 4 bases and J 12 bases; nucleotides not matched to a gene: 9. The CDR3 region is CASSSERDRATFF. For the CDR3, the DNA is TGTGCCAGCAGCTCTGAACGGGACAGGGCAACTTTCTTT.

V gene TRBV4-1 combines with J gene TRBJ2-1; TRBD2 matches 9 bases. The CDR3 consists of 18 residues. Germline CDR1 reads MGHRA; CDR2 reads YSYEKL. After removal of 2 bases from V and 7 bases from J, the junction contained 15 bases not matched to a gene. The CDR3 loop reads CASSQPPWAGGLWNEQFF. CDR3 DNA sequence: TGCGCCAGCAGCCAACCTCCCTGGGCGGGGGGGCTTTGGAATGAGCAGTTCTTC.

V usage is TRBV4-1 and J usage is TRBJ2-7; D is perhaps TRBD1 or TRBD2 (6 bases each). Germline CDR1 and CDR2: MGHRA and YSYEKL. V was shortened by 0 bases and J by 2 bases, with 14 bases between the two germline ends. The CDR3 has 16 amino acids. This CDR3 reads CASSQELIRGAYEQYF. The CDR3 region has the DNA TGCGCCAGCAGCCAAGAGCTTATAAGGGGGGCCTACGAGCAGTACTTC.

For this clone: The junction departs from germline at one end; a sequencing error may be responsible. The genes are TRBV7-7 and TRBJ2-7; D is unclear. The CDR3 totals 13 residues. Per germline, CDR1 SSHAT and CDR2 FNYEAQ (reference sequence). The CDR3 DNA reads TGTGCTAGCAGCTTAGGAGAAAACTACGAGCAGTACTTC. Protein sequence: CASSLGENYEQYF.

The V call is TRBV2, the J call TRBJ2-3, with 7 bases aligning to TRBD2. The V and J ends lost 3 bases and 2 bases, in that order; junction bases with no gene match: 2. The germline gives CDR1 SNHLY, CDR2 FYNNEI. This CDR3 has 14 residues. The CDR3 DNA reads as TGTGCCAGCAGTGACCGGGACTACACAGATACGCAGTATTTT. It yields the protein CASSDRDYTDTQYF.

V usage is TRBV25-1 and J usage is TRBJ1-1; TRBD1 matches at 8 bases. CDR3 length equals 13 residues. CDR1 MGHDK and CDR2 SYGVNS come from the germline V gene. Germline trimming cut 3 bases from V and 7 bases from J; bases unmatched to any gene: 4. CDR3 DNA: TGTGCCAGCAGTGAGTACGACAGGGGTGAAGCTTTCTTT. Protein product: CASSEYDRGEAFF. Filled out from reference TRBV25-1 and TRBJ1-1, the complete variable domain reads EADIYQTPRYLVIGTGKKITLECSQTMGHDKMYWYQQDPGMELHLIHYSYGVNSTEKGDLSSESTVSRIRTEHFPLTLESARPSHTSQYLCASSEYDRGEAFFGQGTRLTVV.

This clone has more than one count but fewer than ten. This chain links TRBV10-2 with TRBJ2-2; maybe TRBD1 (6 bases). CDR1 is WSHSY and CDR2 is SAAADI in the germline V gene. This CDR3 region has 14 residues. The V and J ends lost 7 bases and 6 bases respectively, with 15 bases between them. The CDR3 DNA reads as TGCGCCAGCAATCCAGGGGTCGTATCCGGGGAGCTGTTTTTT. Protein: CASNPGVVSGELFF.

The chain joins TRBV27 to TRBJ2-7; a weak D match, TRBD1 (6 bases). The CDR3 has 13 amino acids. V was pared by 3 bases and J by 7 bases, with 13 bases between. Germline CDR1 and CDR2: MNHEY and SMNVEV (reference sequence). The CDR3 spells CASSFGGPREQYF. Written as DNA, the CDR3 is TGTGCCAGCAGTTTTGGGGGCCCGAGAGAGCAGTACTTC.

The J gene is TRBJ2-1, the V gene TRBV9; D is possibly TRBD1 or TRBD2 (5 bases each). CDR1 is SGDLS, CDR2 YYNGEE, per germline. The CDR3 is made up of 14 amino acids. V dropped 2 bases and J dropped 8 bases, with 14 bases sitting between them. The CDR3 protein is CASSVSGPGDEQFF. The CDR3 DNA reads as TGTGCCAGCAGCGTTTCGGGACCCGGGGATGAGCAGTTCTTC. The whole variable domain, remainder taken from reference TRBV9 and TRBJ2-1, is DSGVTQTPKHLITATGQRVTLRCSPRSGDLSVYWYQQSLDQGLQFLIQYYNGEERAKGNILERFSAQQFPDLHSELNLSSLELGDSALYFCASSVSGPGDEQFFGPGTRLTVL.

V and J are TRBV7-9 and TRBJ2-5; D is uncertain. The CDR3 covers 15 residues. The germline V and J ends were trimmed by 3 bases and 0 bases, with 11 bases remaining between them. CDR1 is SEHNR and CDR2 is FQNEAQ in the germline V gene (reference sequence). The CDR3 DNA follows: TGTGCCAGCAGCTTCCACCTGGCGGACCAAGAGACCCAGTACTTC. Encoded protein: CASSFHLADQETQYF. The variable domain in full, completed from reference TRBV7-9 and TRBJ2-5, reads DTGVSQNPRHKITKRGQNVTFRCDPISEHNRLYWYRQTLGQGPEFLTYFQNEAQLEKSRLLSDRFSAERPKGSFSTLEIQRTEQGDSAMYLCASSFHLADQETQYFGPGTRLLVL.

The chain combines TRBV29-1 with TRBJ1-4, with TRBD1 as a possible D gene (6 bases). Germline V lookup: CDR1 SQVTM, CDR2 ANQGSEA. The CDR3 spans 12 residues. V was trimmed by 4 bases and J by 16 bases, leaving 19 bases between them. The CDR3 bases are TGCAGCGTTGTGGGTACAGGGTATACCGAGTTTTTT. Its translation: CSVVGTGYTEFF.

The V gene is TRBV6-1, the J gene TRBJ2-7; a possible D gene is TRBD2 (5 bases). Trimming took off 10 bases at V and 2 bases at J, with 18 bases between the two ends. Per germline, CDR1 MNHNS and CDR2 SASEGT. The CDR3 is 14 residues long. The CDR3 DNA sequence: TGTGCCATCACCAGCGGTATTTCTACCTACGAGCAGTACTTC. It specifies CAITSGISTYEQYF.

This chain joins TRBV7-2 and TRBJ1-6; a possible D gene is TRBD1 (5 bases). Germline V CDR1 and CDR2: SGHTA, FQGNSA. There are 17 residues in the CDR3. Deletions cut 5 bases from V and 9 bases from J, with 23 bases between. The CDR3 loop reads CASSEGRTGGLSSPLHF. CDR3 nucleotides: TGTGCCAGCAGCGAGGGAAGGACCGGGGGGTTGAGTTCACCCCTCCACTTT. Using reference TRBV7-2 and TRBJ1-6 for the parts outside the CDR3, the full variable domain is GAGVSQSPSNKVTEKGKDVELRCDPISGHTALYWYRQSLGQGLEFLIYFQGNSAPDKSGLPSDRFSAERTGGSVSTLTIQRTQQEDSAVYLCASSEGRTGGLSSPLHFGNGTRLTVT.

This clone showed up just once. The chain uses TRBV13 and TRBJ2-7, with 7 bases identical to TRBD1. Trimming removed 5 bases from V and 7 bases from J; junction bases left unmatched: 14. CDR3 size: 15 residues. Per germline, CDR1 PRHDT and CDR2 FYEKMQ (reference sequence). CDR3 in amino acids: CASSEWTGDFGEQYF. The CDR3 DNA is TGTGCCAGCAGCGAATGGACAGGCGACTTCGGAGAGCAGTACTTC.

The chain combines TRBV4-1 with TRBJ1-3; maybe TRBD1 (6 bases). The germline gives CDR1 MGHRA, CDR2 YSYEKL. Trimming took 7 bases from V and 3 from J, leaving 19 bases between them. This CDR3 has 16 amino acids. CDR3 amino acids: CASNVRLGGVGNTIYF. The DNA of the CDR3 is TGCGCCAGCAACGTTCGGTTAGGGGGAGTTGGAAACACCATATATTTT.

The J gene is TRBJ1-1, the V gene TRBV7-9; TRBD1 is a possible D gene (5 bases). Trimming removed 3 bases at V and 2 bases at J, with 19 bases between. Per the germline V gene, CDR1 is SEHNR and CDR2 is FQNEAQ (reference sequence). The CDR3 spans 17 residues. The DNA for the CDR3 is TGTGCCAGCAGCTTGGAGGGACGGACCCTCTCCAACACTGAAGCTTTCTTT. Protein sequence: CASSLEGRTLSNTEAFF.